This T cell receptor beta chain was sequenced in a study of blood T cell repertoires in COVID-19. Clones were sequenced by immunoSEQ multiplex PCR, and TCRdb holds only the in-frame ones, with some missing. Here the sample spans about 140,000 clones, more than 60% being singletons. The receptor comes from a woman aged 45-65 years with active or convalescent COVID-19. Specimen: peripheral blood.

CDR3 in DNA: TGTGCCAGTAGTTTCACAGGGGGCCCCTACGAGCAGTACTTC. Translating it yields CASSFTGGPYEQYF. This chain connects TRBV19 to TRBJ2-7; 9 bases align to TRBD1. Germline CDR1 LNHDA, CDR2 SQIVND (reference sequence). The CDR3 has 14 amino acids. The V segment lost 5 bases and the J segment 2 bases; nucleotides outside the gene matches: 4.